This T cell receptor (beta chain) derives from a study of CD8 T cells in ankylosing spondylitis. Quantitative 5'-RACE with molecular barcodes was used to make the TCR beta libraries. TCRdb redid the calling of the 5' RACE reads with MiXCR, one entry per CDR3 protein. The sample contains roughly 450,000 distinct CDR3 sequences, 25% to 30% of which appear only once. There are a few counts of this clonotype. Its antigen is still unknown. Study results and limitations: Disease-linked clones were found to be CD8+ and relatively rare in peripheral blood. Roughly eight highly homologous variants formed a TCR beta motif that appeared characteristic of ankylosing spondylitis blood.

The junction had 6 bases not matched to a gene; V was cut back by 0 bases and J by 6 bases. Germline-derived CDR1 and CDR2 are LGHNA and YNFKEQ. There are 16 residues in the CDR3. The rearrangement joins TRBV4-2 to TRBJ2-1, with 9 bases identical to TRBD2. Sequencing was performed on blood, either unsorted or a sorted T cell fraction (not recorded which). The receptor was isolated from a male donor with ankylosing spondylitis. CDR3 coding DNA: TGTGCCAGCAGCCAAGAAGTTAGCGGGGGATTCAATGAGCAGTTCTTC. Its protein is CASSQEVSGGFNEQFF.